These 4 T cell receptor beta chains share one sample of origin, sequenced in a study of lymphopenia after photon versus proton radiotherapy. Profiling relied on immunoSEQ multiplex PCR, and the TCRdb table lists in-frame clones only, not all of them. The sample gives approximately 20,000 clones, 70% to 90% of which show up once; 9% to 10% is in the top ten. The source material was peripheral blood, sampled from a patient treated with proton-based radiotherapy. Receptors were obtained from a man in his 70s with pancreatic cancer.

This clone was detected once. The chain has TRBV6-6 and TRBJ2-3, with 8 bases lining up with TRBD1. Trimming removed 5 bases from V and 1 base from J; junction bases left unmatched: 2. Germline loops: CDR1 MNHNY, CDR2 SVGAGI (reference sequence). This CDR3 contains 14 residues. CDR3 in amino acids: CASSLTGGTDTQYF. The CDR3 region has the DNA TGTGCCAGCAGTCTGACAGGGGGCACAGATACGCAGTATTTT.

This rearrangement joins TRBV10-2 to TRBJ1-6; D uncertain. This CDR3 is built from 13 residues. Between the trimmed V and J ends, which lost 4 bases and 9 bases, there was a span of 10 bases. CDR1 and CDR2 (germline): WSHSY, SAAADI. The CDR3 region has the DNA TGCGCCAGCAGTGTGGCAGGAGGTTCACCCCTCCACTTT. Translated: CASSVAGGSPLHF.

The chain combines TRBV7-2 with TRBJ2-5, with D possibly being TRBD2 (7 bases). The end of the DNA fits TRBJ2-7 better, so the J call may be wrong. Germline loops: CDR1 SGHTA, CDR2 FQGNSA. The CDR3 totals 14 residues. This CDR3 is CASGEGHRPYEQYF. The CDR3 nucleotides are TGTGCCAGCGGGGAGGGACATAGACCCTACGAGCAGTACTTC.

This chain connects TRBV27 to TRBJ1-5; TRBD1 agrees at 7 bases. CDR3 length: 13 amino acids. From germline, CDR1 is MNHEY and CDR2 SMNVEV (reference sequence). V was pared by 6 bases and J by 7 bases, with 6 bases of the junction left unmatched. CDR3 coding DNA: TGTGCCAGCAGCCGACAGGGAAGACAGCCCCAGCATTTT. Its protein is CASSRQGRQPQHF.